This entry is about one TCR beta chain. Its specificity is unknown. Relative to the germline gene, one junction end is altered; a read error may explain this. The data derive from a study of regulatory T cells in long-lasting Graves disease. Study-wide results and caveats: Possibly, too few samples lowered accuracy.

According to the study, TCR beta libraries were built with iRepertoire HTBI primers and CDR3-region Arm-PCR. One entry per CDR3 protein results from TCRdb running MiXCR on the multiplex PCR reads. The profile shows some 450,000 distinct CDR3 sequences, about a quarter of them singletons. Sample time point: persistent/refractory GD, antithyroid drugs over 5 years with positive TRAb. From RNA extracted from PBMCs, the TCR library was made. The source of this sequence is a female donor with Graves disease. Specimen: peripheral blood mononuclear cells (PBMCs), collected when the disease was refractory, from a patient treated with antithyroid drugs.

In DNA form, the CDR3 reads TGTGCCAGCAGCTCCCTCGTTTGGCGGGAGTCGCGCTACGGGCAGTACTTC. Translation gives CASSSLVWRESRYGQYF. The chain couples TRBV5-6 to TRBJ2-7; 7 bases are a match to TRBD2. Per the germline V gene, CDR1 is SGHDT and CDR2 is YYEEEE. The CDR3 loop spans 17 amino acids. The variable domain in full, with the rest retrieved from reference TRBV5-6 and TRBJ2-7, is DAGVTQSPTHLIKTRGQQVTLRCSPKSGHDTVSWYQQALGQGPQFIFQYYEEEERQRGNFPDRFSGHQFPNYSSELNVNALLLGDSALYLCASSSLVWRESRYGQYFGPGTRLTVT.